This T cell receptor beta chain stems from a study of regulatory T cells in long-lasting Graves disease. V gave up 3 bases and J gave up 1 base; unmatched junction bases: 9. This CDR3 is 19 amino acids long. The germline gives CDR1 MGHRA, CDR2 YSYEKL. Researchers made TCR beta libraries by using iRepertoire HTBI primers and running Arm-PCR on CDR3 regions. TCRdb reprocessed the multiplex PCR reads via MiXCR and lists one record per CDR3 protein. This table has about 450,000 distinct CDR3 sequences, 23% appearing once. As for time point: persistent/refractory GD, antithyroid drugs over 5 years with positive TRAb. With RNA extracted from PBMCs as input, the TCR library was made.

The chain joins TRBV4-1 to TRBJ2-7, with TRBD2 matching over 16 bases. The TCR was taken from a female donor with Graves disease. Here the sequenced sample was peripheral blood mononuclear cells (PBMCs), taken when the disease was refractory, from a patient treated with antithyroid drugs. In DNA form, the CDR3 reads TGCGCCAGCAGCCAGAGCGGGACTAGCGGGAGGGCCAGGTCCTACGAGCAGTACTTC. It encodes CASSQSGTSGRARSYEQYF.